The count of the clone carrying this TCR beta chain is one. Its target is not known. Both 60 Vbeta primers and 13 Jbeta primers went into the PCR. The table came from immunoSEQ multiplex PCR; TCRdb's copy has only in-frame clones and leaves some out. The table includes more than 95,000 clones, around 77% detected once. The junction had 9 bases not matched to a gene; V was cut back by 4 bases and J by 6 bases. CDR1 is SGHTS, CDR2 YDEGEE, per germline. The CDR3 has 16 amino acids. This entry is derived from a study of cytomegalovirus exposure and HLA in healthy donors. Study-wide background: Caucasian-associated ancestry cluster membership applied to approximately 84% of 300 to 450 genotyped donors.

Study observations and caveats: In a later analysis, a genetic analysis reported fewer productive-TCR N-insertions in an Asian-associated ancestry cluster than the cohort average. CMV serostatus alone was available as immune exposure information. Earlier analysis yielded a pattern in which most TCR beta V segments were productive about 90% or about 30% of the time.

The sequence derives from a man aged 50-59 years in good health and CMV-seropositive. Input material: PBMCs. This sequence joins TRBV5-8 and TRBJ2-1; TRBD2 agrees at 11 bases. CDR3 sequence reads: CASSGTGLAVTNEQFF. Written as DNA, the CDR3 is TGTGCCAGCAGCGGGACGGGACTAGCGGTAACCAATGAGCAGTTCTTC.